The 11 T cell receptor beta chains below were found in one sample sequenced in a study of blood T cell repertoires in COVID-19. The protocol was immunoSEQ multiplex PCR, while the TCRdb copy is restricted to in-frame clones and leaves out a portion. Of about 350,000 clones in the sample, about 88% were seen once. Sequencing was performed on PBMCs or T cells enriched from blood (not recorded which). Receptor source: a woman between 25 and 40 years old who had recovered from COVID-19.

The rearrangement links TRBV2 to TRBJ2-5; 7 nucleotides match TRBD1. The CDR3 has 16 residues. The V and J ends lost 6 bases and 5 bases, in that order; junction bases with no gene match: 15. Germline assignment: CDR1 SNHLY and CDR2 FYNNEI. In DNA, the CDR3 is TGTGCCAGCAGCACATTTGCGACAGGGTCTGGGGAGACCCAGTACTTC. Protein sequence: CASSTFATGSGETQYF.

The V call is TRBV7-2, the J call TRBJ1-1; 7 bases align to TRBD1. There are 16 residues in the CDR3. V lost 3 bases and J lost 4; bases outside the gene matches: 11. Germline CDR1 SGHTA, CDR2 FQGNSA. The CDR3 DNA sequence: TGTGCCAGCAGCTTTCGACAGGGCATCATGGTCACTGAAGCTTTCTTT. Its protein is CASSFRQGIMVTEAFF.

The chain is built from TRBV4-1 and TRBJ2-2; D gene unclear. Trimming removed 0 bases from V and 5 bases from J, with 7 bases in between. CDR1 is MGHRA and CDR2 is YSYEKL in the germline V gene. The CDR3 covers 14 residues. This chain's CDR3 is CASSQDSRTGELFF. The CDR3, as DNA: TGCGCCAGCAGCCAAGATAGCCGGACCGGGGAGCTGTTTTTT.

This chain connects TRBV4-2 to TRBJ1-4, with 9 bases identical to TRBD1. V was pared by 4 bases and J by 3 bases, with 0 bases of the junction left unmatched. This CDR3 contains 14 residues. In germline, CDR1 is LGHNA, CDR2 YNFKEQ. The CDR3 loop reads CASSRTGANEKLFF. The CDR3 nucleotides read TGTGCCAGCAGCCGGACAGGGGCTAATGAAAAACTGTTTTTT.

The chain is built from TRBV7-8 and TRBJ2-1, with 10 positions matching TRBD1. There are 17 residues in the CDR3. Germline V lookup: CDR1 SGHVS, CDR2 FQNEAQ. Trimming removed 5 bases from V and 4 bases from J; junction bases left unmatched: 11. The CDR3 protein is CASSTPPRDRGYNEQFF. In nucleotides, the CDR3 is TGTGCCAGCAGCACCCCGCCCCGGGACAGGGGTTACAATGAGCAGTTCTTC.

This chain joins TRBV7-2 and TRBJ1-1; D is ambiguous. The V gene's germline CDR1 is SGHTA and CDR2 FQGNSA. The ends were cut back, 5 bases at V and 2 bases at J, with 9 bases in the middle. The CDR3 runs 13 residues. This CDR3 is CASSGSINTEAFF. The CDR3 DNA reads as TGTGCCAGCAGCGGCAGTATAAACACTGAAGCTTTCTTT.

The chain combines TRBV28 with TRBJ2-7, with 7 bases identical to TRBD2. The V and J ends lost 6 bases and 6 bases, in that order; junction bases with no gene match: 14. The germline gives CDR1 MDHEN, CDR2 SYDVKM. The CDR3 is made up of 15 amino acids. CDR3 in amino acids: CASRAGRGLYSEQYF. The CDR3, as DNA: TGTGCCAGCAGAGCAGGACGGGGACTATATTCCGAGCAGTACTTC.

The chain links TRBV28 to TRBJ1-3; TRBD1 agrees at 7 bases. V shed 3 bases and J 0 bases; nucleotides not matched to a gene: 2. From germline, CDR1 is MDHEN and CDR2 SYDVKM. This CDR3 region has 15 residues. The CDR3 DNA follows: TGTGCCAGCAGTTTGGGACAGTTCTCTGGAAACACCATATATTTT. Residues: CASSLGQFSGNTIYF.

The J gene is TRBJ1-4, the V gene TRBV7-2, with 9 nucleotides matching TRBD1. The CDR3 length is 17 residues. The germline CDR1 and CDR2 sequences are SGHTA and FQGNSA. V was pared by 2 bases and J by 7 bases, with 11 bases of the junction left unmatched. The CDR3 DNA follows: TGTGCCAGCAGCTTATCGGGACAGGGACTTCGAGGTGAAAAACTGTTTTTT. It translates to CASSLSGQGLRGEKLFF.

This rearrangement joins TRBV7-7 to TRBJ2-1, with 13 bases matching TRBD2. The ends lost 5 bases at V and 11 bases at J; junction bases unmatched: 21. The V gene's germline CDR1 is SSHAT and CDR2 FNYEAQ (reference sequence). The CDR3 has 19 amino acids. CDR3: CASSPGLGLAGRSHSQQFF. The CDR3 DNA reads as TGTGCCAGCAGCCCAGGATTGGGACTAGCGGGGCGCAGTCACTCCCAGCAGTTCTTC.

This chain links TRBV19 with TRBJ2-7; TRBD1 is a possible D gene (7 bases). The V end was cut by 5 bases, the J end by 2 bases, with 19 bases between. The germline CDR1 and CDR2 sequences are LNHDA and SQIVND (reference sequence). The CDR3 has 16 amino acids. In DNA, the CDR3 is TGTGCCAGTAGTGCGGCTCAGGGGGGTTACGCCTACGAGCAGTACTTC. It codes for CASSAAQGGYAYEQYF.